This T cell receptor beta chain was retrieved from a study of regulatory T cells in long-lasting Graves disease. This clonotype was detected many times. The sample's time point: newly diagnosed GD, antithyroid drugs for less than 3 months. The TCR library used RNA extracted from PBMCs. CDR3 regions were amplified by Arm-PCR using iRepertoire HTBI primers to build TCR beta libraries. TCRdb fed the multiplex PCR reads into MiXCR, producing one record per CDR3 protein. The sample records about 350,000 distinct CDR3 sequences, under 20% being singletons. The same specimen was also included in a second study, on T cells in Graves' hyperthyroidism and ophthalmopathy. That work contributes: The HTBI primer set drove a first-round RT-PCR of the TCR CDR3.

This clonotype originated in a woman under 30 with Graves disease. Sequencing was performed on peripheral blood mononuclear cells (PBMCs), taken at new diagnosis, from a patient treated with antithyroid drugs.

The CDR3 reads CASREGATPYEQYF. The CDR3, as DNA: TGTGCCAGCAGGGAGGGGGCAACCCCCTACGAGCAGTACTTC. This chain connects TRBV28 to TRBJ2-7; a possible D gene is TRBD1 (7 bases). V gave up 6 bases and J gave up 2 bases, with 14 bases separating them. This CDR3 spans 14 amino acids. The germline V gene encodes CDR1 MDHEN and CDR2 SYDVKM. Looking up the rest from reference TRBV28 and TRBJ2-7 gives the full variable domain: DVKVTQSSRYLVKRTGEKVFLECVQDMDHENMFWYRQDPGLGLRLIYFSYDVKMKEKGDIPEGYSVSREKKERFSLILESASTNQTSMYLCASREGATPYEQYFGPGTRLTVT.